This TCR beta chain was identified in a study of cytomegalovirus exposure and HLA in healthy donors. The donors were healthy bone marrow donors. The donors, nominally healthy at sampling, likely had unrecorded immune exposures. The CDR3 length is 14 residues. Germline CDR1 MNHEY, CDR2 SVGAGI. V gave up 5 bases and J gave up 8 bases; unmatched junction bases: 6. With regard to this clone: The antigen is not known.

Whole-study findings and limits: CMV serostatus was the sole immune exposure data available. According to a later analysis, most TCR beta chains associated with CMV appeared HLA-restricted.

PCR involved 60 Vbeta and 13 Jbeta primers. Libraries were prepared by immunoSEQ multiplex PCR; TCRdb keeps only in-frame clonotypes and omits some of them. The sample has 200,000 to 250,000 clones. Input material: PBMCs. The receptor was isolated from a woman in her twenties or thirties in good health and CMV-seropositive. The chain has TRBV6-5 and TRBJ2-1; 10 positions agree with TRBD1. Written as DNA, the CDR3 is TGTGCCAGCAGTGACAGACAGGGGGCCGATGAGCAGTTCTTC. Translating gives CASSDRQGADEQFF.